The sequence of this TCR beta chain was determined in a study of blood T cell repertoires in COVID-19. This clone was seen more than once but under ten times. Repertoires were generated with immunoSEQ multiplex PCR, while TCRdb's copy carries only in-frame clones and drops some. The repertoire holds more than 150,000 clones, with approximately 87% as singletons. Sequences were obtained from peripheral blood. This receptor was identified in a woman between 70 and 85 years old with COVID-19, enrolled during active disease.

The CDR3 loop is CAWQGETSGRAYVSTGELFF. The CDR3 coding sequence is TGTGCCTGGCAGGGGGAGACTAGCGGGAGGGCCTATGTTAGCACCGGGGAGCTGTTTTTT. This chain connects TRBV30 to TRBJ2-2; 14 nucleotides line up with TRBD2. The junction had 18 bases not matched to a gene; V was cut back by 5 bases and J by 4 bases. The CDR3 is made up of 20 amino acids. In germline, CDR1 is GTSNPN, CDR2 SVGIG (reference sequence).